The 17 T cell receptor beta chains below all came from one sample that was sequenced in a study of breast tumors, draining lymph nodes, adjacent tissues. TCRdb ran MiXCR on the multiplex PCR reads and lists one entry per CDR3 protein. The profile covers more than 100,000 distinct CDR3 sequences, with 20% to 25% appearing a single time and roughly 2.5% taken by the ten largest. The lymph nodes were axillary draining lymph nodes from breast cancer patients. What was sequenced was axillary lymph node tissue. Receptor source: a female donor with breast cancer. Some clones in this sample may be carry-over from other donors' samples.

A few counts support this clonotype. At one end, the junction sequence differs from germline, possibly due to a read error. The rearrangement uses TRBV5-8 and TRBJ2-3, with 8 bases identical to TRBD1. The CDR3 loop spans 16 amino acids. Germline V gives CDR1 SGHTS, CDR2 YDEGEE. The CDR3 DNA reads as TGTGCCAGCAGTCCCTTCATTCGGACAGGGACAGATACGCAGTGTTTT. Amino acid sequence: CASSPFIRTGTDTQCF. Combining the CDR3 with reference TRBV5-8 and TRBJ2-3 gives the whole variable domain EAGVTQSPTHLIKTRGQQATLRCSPISGHTSVYWYQQALGLGLQFLLWYDEGEERNRGNFPPRFSGRQFPNYSSELNVNALELEDSALYLCASSPFIRTGTDTQCFGPGTRLTVL.

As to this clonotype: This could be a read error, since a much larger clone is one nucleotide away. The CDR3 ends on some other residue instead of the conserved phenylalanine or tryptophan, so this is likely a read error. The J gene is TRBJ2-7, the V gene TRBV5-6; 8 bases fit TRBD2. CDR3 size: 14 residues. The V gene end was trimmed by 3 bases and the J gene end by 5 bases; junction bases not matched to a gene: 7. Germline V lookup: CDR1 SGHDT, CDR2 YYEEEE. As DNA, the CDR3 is TGTGCCAGCAGCTGGGGGGGGACTAGTGACGAGCAGTACCTC. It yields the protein CASSWGGTSDEQYL.

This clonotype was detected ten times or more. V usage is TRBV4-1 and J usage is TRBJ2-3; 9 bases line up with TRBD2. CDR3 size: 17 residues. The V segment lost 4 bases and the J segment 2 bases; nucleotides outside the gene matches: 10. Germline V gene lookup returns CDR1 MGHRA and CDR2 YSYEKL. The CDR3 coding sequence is TGCGCCAGCAGCCGGCGTGGTAGCGGGAGTAACACAGATACGCAGTATTTT. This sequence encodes CASSRRGSGSNTDTQYF.

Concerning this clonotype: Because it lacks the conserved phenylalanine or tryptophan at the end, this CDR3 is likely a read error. Written as DNA, the CDR3 is TGTGCCAGTAGTACCGGACTAGCGGGAGGGCCAATTGGGCAAGAGACCCAGTACTCC. As protein: CASSTGLAGGPIGQETQYS. The chain combines TRBV19 with TRBJ2-5; 15 bases line up with TRBD2. Losses at the gene ends were 4 bases for V and 2 bases for J; bases not matched to a gene: 11. This CDR3 comprises 19 residues. Germline V gives CDR1 LNHDA, CDR2 SQIVND (reference sequence).

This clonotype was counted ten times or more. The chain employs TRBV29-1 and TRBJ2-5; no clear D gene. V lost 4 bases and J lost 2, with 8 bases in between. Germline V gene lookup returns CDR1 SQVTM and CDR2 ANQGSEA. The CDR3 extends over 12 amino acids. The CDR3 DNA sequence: TGCAGCGTTGTTGCCAGACAAGAGACCCAGTACTTC. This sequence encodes CSVVARQETQYF.

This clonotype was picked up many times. DNA of the CDR3: TGTGCCAGCAGTGAAGGGGGCAGGGCGGTTCAGCCCCAGCATTTT. As protein: CASSEGGRAVQPQHF. This rearrangement joins TRBV2 to TRBJ1-5; D possibly corresponds to TRBD1 (5 bases). There are 15 residues in the CDR3. V lost 1 base to trimming and J lost 6 bases, with 13 bases between them. Germline V lookup: CDR1 SNHLY, CDR2 FYNNEI.

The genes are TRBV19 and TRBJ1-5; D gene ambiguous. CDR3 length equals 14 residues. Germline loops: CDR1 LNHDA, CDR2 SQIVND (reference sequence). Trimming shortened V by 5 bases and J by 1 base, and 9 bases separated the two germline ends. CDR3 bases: TGTGCCAGTAGTGTGTCAGCAAGCAATCAGCCCCAGCATTTT. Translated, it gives CASSVSASNQPQHF.

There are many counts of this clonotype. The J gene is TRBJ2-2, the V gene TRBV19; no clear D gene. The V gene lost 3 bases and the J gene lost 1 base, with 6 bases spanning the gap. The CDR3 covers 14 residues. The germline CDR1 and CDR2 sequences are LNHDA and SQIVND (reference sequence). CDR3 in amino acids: CASSMLGNTGELFF. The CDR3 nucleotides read TGTGCCAGTAGTATGCTGGGGAACACCGGGGAGCTGTTTTTT.

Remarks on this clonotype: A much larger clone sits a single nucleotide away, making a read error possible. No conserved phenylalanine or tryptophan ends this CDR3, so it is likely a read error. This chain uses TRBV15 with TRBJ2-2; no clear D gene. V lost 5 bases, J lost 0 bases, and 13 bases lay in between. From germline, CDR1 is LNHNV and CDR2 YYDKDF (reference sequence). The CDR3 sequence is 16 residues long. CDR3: CATSPETGSNTGELFS. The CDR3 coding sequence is TGTGCCACCAGCCCGGAGACTGGTTCGAACACCGGGGAGCTGTTTTCT.

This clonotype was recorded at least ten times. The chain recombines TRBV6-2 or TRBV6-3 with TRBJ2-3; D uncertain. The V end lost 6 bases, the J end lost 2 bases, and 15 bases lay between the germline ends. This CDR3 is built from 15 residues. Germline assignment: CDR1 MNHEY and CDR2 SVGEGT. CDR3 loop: CASRGSGAYTDTQYF. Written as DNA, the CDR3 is TGTGCCAGCAGGGGAAGTGGAGCATACACAGATACGCAGTATTTT.

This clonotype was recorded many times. The DNA for the CDR3 is TGTGCCAGCAGCTCGGGACAGCCTGGAAACACCATATATTTT. This sequence encodes CASSSGQPGNTIYF. The chain recombines TRBV7-3 with TRBJ1-3; 7 bases match TRBD1. This CDR3 contains 14 residues. The J segment lost 2 bases and the V segment lost 4 bases, leaving 2 bases of the junction unmatched. Germline V gene sequence: CDR1 SGHTA, CDR2 FQGTGA.

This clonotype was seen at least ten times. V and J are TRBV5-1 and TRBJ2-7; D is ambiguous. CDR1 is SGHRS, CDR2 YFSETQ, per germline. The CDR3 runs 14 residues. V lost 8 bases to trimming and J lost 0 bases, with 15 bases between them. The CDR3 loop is CASRWTTSSYEQYF. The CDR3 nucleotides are TGCGCCAGTCGGTGGACGACAAGCTCCTACGAGCAGTACTTC.

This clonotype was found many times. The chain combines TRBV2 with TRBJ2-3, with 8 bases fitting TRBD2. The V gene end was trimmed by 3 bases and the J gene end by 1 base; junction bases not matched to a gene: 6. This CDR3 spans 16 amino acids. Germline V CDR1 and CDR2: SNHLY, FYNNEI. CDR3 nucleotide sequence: TGTGCCAGCAGTGATGGTGCGGGAGGTGGCACAGATACGCAGTATTTT. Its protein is CASSDGAGGGTDTQYF.

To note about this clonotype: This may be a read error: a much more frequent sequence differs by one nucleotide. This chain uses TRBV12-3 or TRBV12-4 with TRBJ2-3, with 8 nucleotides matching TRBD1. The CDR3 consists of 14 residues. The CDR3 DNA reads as TGTGCCTGCAGTGGACAGGGCTACACAGATACGCAGTATTTT. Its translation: CACSGQGYTDTQYF.

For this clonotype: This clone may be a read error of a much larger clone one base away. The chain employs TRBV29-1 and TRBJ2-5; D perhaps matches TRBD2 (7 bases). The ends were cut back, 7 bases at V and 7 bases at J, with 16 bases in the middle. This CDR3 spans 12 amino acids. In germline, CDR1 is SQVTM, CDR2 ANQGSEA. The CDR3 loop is CSAGGRVGTQYF. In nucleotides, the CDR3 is TGCAGCGCCGGGGGGCGGGTCGGGACCCAGTACTTC. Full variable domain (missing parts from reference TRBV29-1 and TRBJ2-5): SAVISQKPSRDICQRGTSLTIQCQVDSQVTMMFWYRQQPGQSLTLIATANQGSEATYESGFVIDKFPISRPNLTFSTLTVSNMSPEDSSIYLCSAGGRVGTQYFGPGTRLLVL.

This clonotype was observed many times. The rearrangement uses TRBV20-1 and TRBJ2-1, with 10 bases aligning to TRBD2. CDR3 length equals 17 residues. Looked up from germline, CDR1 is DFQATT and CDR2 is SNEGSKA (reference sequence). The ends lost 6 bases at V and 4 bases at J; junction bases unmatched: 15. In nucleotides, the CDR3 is TGCAGTGCCCATTACCGAGCGGGAGGGCCTGGGTACAATGAGCAGTTCTTC. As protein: CSAHYRAGGPGYNEQFF.

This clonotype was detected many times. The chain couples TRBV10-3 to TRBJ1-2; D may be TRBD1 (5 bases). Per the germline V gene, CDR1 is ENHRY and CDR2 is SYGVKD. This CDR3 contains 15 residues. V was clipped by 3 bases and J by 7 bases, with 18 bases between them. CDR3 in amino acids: CAISDTRGFSGGYTF. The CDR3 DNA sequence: TGTGCCATCAGTGATACTAGGGGTTTTAGTGGTGGCTACACCTTC.